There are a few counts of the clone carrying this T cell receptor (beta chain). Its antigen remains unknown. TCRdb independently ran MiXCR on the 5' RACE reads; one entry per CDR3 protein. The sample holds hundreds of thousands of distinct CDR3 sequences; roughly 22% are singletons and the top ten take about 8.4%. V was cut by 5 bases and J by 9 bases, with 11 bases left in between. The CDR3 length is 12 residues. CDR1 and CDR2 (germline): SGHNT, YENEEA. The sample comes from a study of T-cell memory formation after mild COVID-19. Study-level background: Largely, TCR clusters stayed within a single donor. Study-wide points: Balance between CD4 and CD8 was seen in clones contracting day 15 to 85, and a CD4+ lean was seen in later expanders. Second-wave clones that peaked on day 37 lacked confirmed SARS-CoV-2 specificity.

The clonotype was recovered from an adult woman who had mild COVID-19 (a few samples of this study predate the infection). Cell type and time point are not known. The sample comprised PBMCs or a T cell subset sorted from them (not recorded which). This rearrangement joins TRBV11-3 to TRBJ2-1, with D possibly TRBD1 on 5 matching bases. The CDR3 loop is CASSQGQGEQFF. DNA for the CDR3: TGTGCCAGCAGCCAAGGCCAGGGTGAGCAGTTCTTC.